A single sample gave rise to the 18 T cell receptor beta chains below, sequenced in a study of T cells in women clearing cervical HPV infection. The assay was immunoSEQ multiplex PCR, and TCRdb's table has in-frame clones only and misses some. The sample's table shows some 28,000 clones. Sequencing input: blood buffy coat. These receptors were collected from a woman aged 18 to 75 with a cervical HPV16 infection that either progressed to CIN3+ or cleared (not recorded which).

Note on this clone: Read coverage stops 3 residues before the CDR3 terminus; the germline J gene supplies the remainder. J is TRBJ2-1 and V is TRBV24-1, with a weak D call TRBD1 (6 bases). Germline CDR1 is KGHDR and CDR2 is SFDVKD. The CDR3 runs 15 residues. Trimming stripped 2 bases from V and 7 bases from J, with 14 bases between. The CDR3 bases that were read are TGTGCCACCAGTGATTCAAGGGGGTCAGGTAATGAG. It codes for CATSDSRGSGNE. From start to end, the CDR3 is CATSDSRGSGNEQFF.

Turning to this clone: The sequence runs out 3 residues before the end of the CDR3; the remainder is reconstructed from the germline J gene. The rearrangement joins TRBV12-3 or TRBV12-4 to TRBJ2-3; 7 bases line up with TRBD1. Trimming at V came to 7 bases and at J to 0 bases, leaving 7 bases not matched to a gene. CDR3 length: 15 amino acids. The CDR3 bases that were read are TGTGCCAGCACCTCCGGGACAGCAAGCACAGATACG. Encoded protein: CASTSGTASTDT. Given in full, the CDR3 is CASTSGTASTDTQYF.

Regarding this clone: The missing CDR3 end, 3 residues past where the read stops, is filled in from the germline J gene. The gene calls are TRBV2 and TRBJ1-2; D unclear. This CDR3 has 13 amino acids. Germline V gene lookup returns CDR1 SNHLY and CDR2 FYNNEI. CDR3 amino acids: CASSELGTDTYTF. CDR3 DNA (partial): TGTGCCAGCAGTGAGTTAGGCACAGATACC.

On this clone itself: From the germline J gene comes the end of the CDR3, since the read stops 3 residues before it. The chain carries TRBV20-1 and TRBJ2-3; 10 bases agree with TRBD2. The CDR3 contains 15 residues. Germline V CDR1 and CDR2: DFQATT, SNEGSKA (reference sequence). CDR3 sequence: CSAEGLAGAQETQYF. CDR3 DNA, as far as it was read: TGCAGTGCCGAGGGGCTAGCGGGAGCCCAAGAGACG.

Turning to this clone: The CDR3 end is not reached by the read, which stops 3 residues before it; the germline J gene fills it in. V usage is TRBV11-2 and J usage is TRBJ1-2, with D unclear. Trimming took off 1 base at V and 6 bases at J, with 6 bases between the two ends. Germline V gives CDR1 SGHAT, CDR2 FQNNGV. The CDR3 covers 12 residues. The CDR3 is CASSLGRDGYTF. CDR3 DNA (partial): TGTGCCAGCAGCTTAGGCCGGGATGGC.

In the case of this clone: The read finishes 3 residues shy of the CDR3 end, and the germline J gene is used to complete it. The chain couples TRBV10-3 to TRBJ2-1; 13 bases agree with TRBD2. The CDR3 has 14 amino acids. The germline V gene has CDR1 ENHRY and CDR2 SYGVKD. The junction had 1 base not matched to a gene; V was cut back by 3 bases and J by 8 bases. CDR3 DNA, as far as it was read: TGTGCCATCAGTGAACTAGCGGGAGGGGATGAG. Its translation is CAISELAGGDE. The whole CDR3 is CAISELAGGDEQFF.

Comments on this clone: Read data end 3 residues before the CDR3 end; the end is taken from the germline J gene. This sequence joins TRBV28 and TRBJ1-2; maybe TRBD1 (6 bases). CDR1 and CDR2 from the germline V gene are MDHEN and SYDVKM. V was cut by 1 base and J by 1 base, with 10 bases left in between. This CDR3 is built from 15 residues. The sequenced CDR3 bases are TGTGCCAGCAGTTTATCTAGGGGACATAACTATGGC. It specifies CASSLSRGHNYG. The full CDR3 protein is CASSLSRGHNYGYTF.

Details on this clone: The read is 3 residues too short to cover the CDR3 end, so that end is filled in from the germline J gene. V and J are TRBV7-8 and TRBJ2-7, with D perhaps matching TRBD1 (6 bases). Germline-derived CDR1 and CDR2 are SGHVS and FQNEAQ. This CDR3 has 13 residues. Trimming stripped 4 bases from V and 6 bases from J, with 13 bases between. CDR3 DNA, as far as it was read: TGTGCCAGCAGCTCGGACAGATTGTGCGAG. Amino acid sequence: CASSSDRLCE. In full, the CDR3 reads CASSSDRLCEQYF.

As concerns this clone: The read comes to an end 3 residues before the CDR3 does, leaving the germline J gene to fill in the end. The rearrangement links TRBV11-1 to TRBJ2-5; TRBD1 matches at 7 bases. J was trimmed by 3 bases and V by 5 bases; bases with no gene match: 9. Per the germline V gene, CDR1 is SGHAT and CDR2 is FQDESV (reference sequence). The CDR3 covers 15 residues. The CDR3 DNA, read in part, is TGTGCCAGCAGCGCACCGACAGGGCGGGAAGAGACC. It is translated as CASSAPTGREET. In full, the CDR3 is CASSAPTGREETQYF.

In the case of this clone: The CDR3 end falls 3 residues outside the read, so it is completed with the germline J gene. The gene calls are TRBV30 and TRBJ2-7; D perhaps matches TRBD2 (5 bases). Germline V gene lookup returns CDR1 GTSNPN and CDR2 SVGIG (reference sequence). The CDR3 has 14 residues. Trimming left V 2 bases short and J 0 bases short, with 11 bases between. The covered CDR3 bases are TGTGCCTGGAGTTTCAGCGGACCCTCCTACGAG. Its protein is CAWSFSGPSYE. The full CDR3 protein is CAWSFSGPSYEQYF.

Concerning this clone itself: The read terminates 3 residues ahead of where the CDR3 ends, so the germline J gene completes it. The chain joins TRBV5-1 to TRBJ1-1; 7 bases are shared with TRBD1. Trimming cost V 3 bases and J 1 base; bases outside gene matches: 3. The germline V gene encodes CDR1 SGHRS and CDR2 YFSETQ. This CDR3 contains 14 residues. Incomplete CDR3 DNA: TGCGCCAGCAGCTCGACAGGGCCGAACACTGAA. Protein product: CASSSTGPNTE. The entire CDR3 protein reads CASSSTGPNTEAFF. Full variable domain (missing parts from reference TRBV5-1 and TRBJ1-1): KAGVTQTPRYLIKTRGQQVTLSCSPISGHRSVSWYQQTPGQGLQFLFEYFSETQRNKGNFPGRFSGRQFSNSRSEMNVSTLELGDSALYLCASSSTGPNTEAFFGQGTRLTVV.

On this clone: The read terminates 3 residues before the CDR3 end, so the remaining end is supplied by the germline J gene. The J gene is TRBJ2-5, the V gene TRBV5-1, with no clear D. The germline V gene has CDR1 SGHRS and CDR2 YFSETQ. CDR3 length: 14 amino acids. The V and J ends lost 0 bases and 0 bases respectively, with 6 bases between them. Here the CDR3 reads CASSLVPDQETQYF. CDR3 DNA, as far as it was read: TGCGCCAGCAGCTTGGTTCCAGACCAAGAGACC.

Concerning this clone: The read gets to within 3 residues of the CDR3 end, and the germline J gene fills in the rest. The chain combines TRBV20-1 with TRBJ1-1; D is ambiguous. The CDR3 totals 13 residues. Germline V gives CDR1 DFQATT, CDR2 SNEGSKA (reference sequence). V lost 3 bases and J 6 bases, leaving 14 bases between the germline ends. CDR3 DNA (partial): TGCAGTGCTAGTTCGGGGATGAATGCTGAA. Amino acid sequence: CSASSGMNAE. The complete CDR3 sequence is CSASSGMNAEAFF.

On this clone itself: The read finishes 3 residues shy of the CDR3 end, and the germline J gene is used to complete it. The V call is TRBV19, the J call TRBJ1-4; TRBD1 aligns across 8 bases. The CDR3 covers 16 residues. Germline V CDR1 and CDR2: LNHDA, SQIVND (reference sequence). The covered CDR3 bases are TGTGCCAGTAGGGTCCCGGGACAGGCCTATAATTCACCA. It translates to CASRVPGQAYNSP. The whole CDR3 sequence reads CASRVPGQAYNSPLFF.

Notes on this clone: Read sequence stops 3 residues before the CDR3 end, and the germline J gene provides the missing end. In the same sample, other DNA sequences code for this CDR3. J is TRBJ1-1 and V is TRBV7-9; D perhaps matches TRBD1 (5 bases). Germline V gives CDR1 SEHNR, CDR2 FQNEAQ (reference sequence). The CDR3 has 15 amino acids. The CDR3 reads CASSTLGGTQETAFF. The part of the CDR3 DNA that was read is TGTGCCAGCAGCACTTTGGGGGGAACCCAAGAGACA.

Regarding this clone: The junction departs from the called germline gene at one end, perhaps through a read error. With the read ending 3 residues before the CDR3 end, the germline J gene is used to fill in that end. Other DNA sequences within the sample encode an identical CDR3. This chain connects TRBV29-1 to TRBJ1-3; 7 bases are a match to TRBD1. The germline CDR1 and CDR2 sequences are SQVTM and ANQGSEA. The CDR3 loop spans 13 amino acids. The CDR3 loop reads CSVAGQAGNTIYF. The CDR3 bases that were read are TGCAGCGTCGCTGGACAGGCTGGAAACACT.

Notes on this clone: The read is 3 residues too short to cover the CDR3 end, so that end is filled in from the germline J gene. The rearrangement joins TRBV6-2 or TRBV6-3 to TRBJ1-2; a weak D match, TRBD1 (5 bases). V dropped 7 bases and J dropped 0 bases, with 18 bases sitting between them. The CDR3 contains 16 residues. The V gene's germline CDR1 is MNHEY and CDR2 SVGEGT. The sequenced part of the CDR3 DNA is TGTGCCAGCAATGTTCCGGGGGGACGGGCTAACTATGGC. This encodes CASNVPGGRANYG. The whole CDR3 protein reads CASNVPGGRANYGYTF.

Regarding this clone: The read terminates 3 residues ahead of where the CDR3 ends, so the germline J gene completes it. This chain links TRBV5-4 with TRBJ1-2, with D unclear. Germline V lookup: CDR1 SGHNT, CDR2 YYREEE (reference sequence). The CDR3 consists of 15 residues. CDR3 DNA (partial): TGTGCCAGCAGCTCTTGGCGGGAGCCTGAAAAGACC. As protein: CASSSWREPEKT. The entire CDR3 is CASSSWREPEKTYTF.